A selection of T cell receptor beta chains follows, all from one sample in a study of shared clonotypes between healthy human individuals. Measured with immunoSEQ multiplex PCR; TCRdb has only the in-frame clones, and not every one. The sample lists about 1 million clones; about 75% were seen once. Sequencing input: memory CD4+ T cells sorted from blood. These receptors were taken from a young man in good health. Each CDR3 is given with its conserved first and last residue. Fields, in order: D gene, J gene, clone size, V gene, CDR3 protein, CDR3 DNA. D genes are given only for firm matches. The size of a clone is reported for some rows only, either as once, few or many, or as a class for expanded clones.

D gene: TRBD1
J gene: TRBJ2-2
clone size: NA
V gene: TRBV5-1
CDR3 protein: CASRQGRSTGELFF
CDR3 DNA: TGCGCCAGCAGACAGGGGCGGAGCACCGGGGAGCTGTTTTTT

D gene: NA
J gene: TRBJ2-5
clone size: once
V gene: TRBV30
CDR3 protein: CAWSRKVQETQYF
CDR3 DNA: TGTGCCTGGAGTCGGAAGGTTCAAGAGACCCAGTACTTC

D gene: NA
J gene: TRBJ1-5
clone size: NA
V gene: TRBV7-7
CDR3 protein: CASSLDQGRSQPQHF
CDR3 DNA: TGTGCTAGCAGCTTAGATCAGGGTAGGAGTCAGCCCCAGCATTTT

D gene: TRBD2
J gene: TRBJ2-5
clone size: NA
V gene: TRBV5-3
CDR3 protein: CARSSRTSSSETQYF
CDR3 DNA: TGTGCCAGAAGTTCGCGGACTAGTTCATCAGAGACCCAGTACTTC

D gene: TRBD2
J gene: TRBJ2-7
clone size: NA
V gene: TRBV10-3
CDR3 protein: CAISRLAGEYEQYF
CDR3 DNA: TGTGCCATCAGTAGACTAGCGGGAGAATACGAGCAGTACTTC

D gene: TRBD1
J gene: TRBJ1-2
clone size: NA
V gene: TRBV5-4
CDR3 protein: CASSLGDREVYGYTF
CDR3 DNA: TGTGCCAGCAGCTTGGGGGACAGGGAGGTTTATGGCTACACCTTC

D gene: TRBD1
J gene: TRBJ1-2
clone size: NA
V gene: TRBV5-4
CDR3 protein: CASSLASGQGQTTF
CDR3 DNA: TGTGCCAGCAGCTTGGCGTCGGGACAGGGGCAAACCACCTTC

D gene: NA
J gene: TRBJ1-1
clone size: once
V gene: TRBV5-1
CDR3 protein: CASSLTSGSTEAFF
CDR3 DNA: TGCGCCAGCAGCTTAACCTCCGGGTCCACTGAAGCTTTCTTT

D gene: NA
J gene: TRBJ2-2
clone size: few
V gene: TRBV6-5
CDR3 protein: CASSKARDVTGELFF
CDR3 DNA: TGTGCCAGCAGTAAGGCCAGGGATGTCACCGGGGAGCTGTTTTTT

D gene: TRBD1
J gene: TRBJ1-4
clone size: NA
V gene: TRBV28
CDR3 protein: CASSQAGTGHEKLFF
CDR3 DNA: TGTGCCAGCAGCCAGGCCGGGACAGGGCATGAAAAACTGTTTTTT

D gene: TRBD1
J gene: TRBJ1-6
clone size: NA
V gene: TRBV2
CDR3 protein: CASRRTGDDNSPLHF
CDR3 DNA: TGTGCCAGCAGACGGACAGGGGACGACAATTCACCCCTCCACTTT

D gene: NA
J gene: TRBJ2-7
clone size: NA
V gene: TRBV11-3
CDR3 protein: CASLPGRNYEQYF
CDR3 DNA: TGTGCCAGCCTCCCGGGACGGAACTACGAGCAGTACTTC

D gene: NA
J gene: TRBJ1-1
clone size: NA
V gene: TRBV28
CDR3 protein: CASSWRTEAFF
CDR3 DNA: TGTGCCAGCAGTTGGAGGACTGAAGCTTTCTTT

D gene: TRBD1
J gene: TRBJ1-1
clone size: few
V gene: TRBV25-1
CDR3 protein: CASSGDRAATEAFF
CDR3 DNA: TGTGCCAGCAGTGGAGACAGGGCGGCCACTGAAGCTTTCTTT

D gene: TRBD1
J gene: TRBJ2-7
clone size: NA
V gene: TRBV5-6
CDR3 protein: CASSGTGKTYEQYF
CDR3 DNA: TGTGCCAGCAGCGGGACAGGAAAGACCTACGAGCAGTACTTC

D gene: NA
J gene: TRBJ2-1
clone size: NA
V gene: TRBV28
CDR3 protein: CASSLKWANEQFF
CDR3 DNA: TGTGCCAGCAGTTTGAAGTGGGCCAATGAGCAGTTCTTC

D gene: NA
J gene: TRBJ2-7
clone size: NA
V gene: TRBV27
CDR3 protein: CASSSTPRGIGHEQYF
CDR3 DNA: TGTGCCAGCAGTTCAACCCCCCGGGGGATCGGCCACGAGCAGTACTTC

D gene: NA
J gene: TRBJ1-2
clone size: NA
V gene: TRBV6-1
CDR3 protein: CASSEGPYGYTF
CDR3 DNA: TGTGCCAGCAGTGAAGGACCCTATGGCTACACCTTC

D gene: NA
J gene: TRBJ1-4
clone size: NA
V gene: TRBV7-2
CDR3 protein: CASSLQNDGKLFF
CDR3 DNA: TGTGCCAGCAGCTTACAGAATGACGGAAAACTGTTTTTT

D gene: TRBD2
J gene: TRBJ2-3
clone size: NA
V gene: TRBV2
CDR3 protein: CASSWGLAGTDTQYF
CDR3 DNA: TGTGCCAGCAGCTGGGGACTAGCGGGCACAGATACGCAGTATTTT

D gene: NA
J gene: TRBJ1-1
clone size: once
V gene: TRBV7-7
CDR3 protein: CASSSDMNTEAFF
CDR3 DNA: TGTGCTAGCAGCTCAGATATGAACACTGAAGCTTTCTTT

D gene: NA
J gene: TRBJ1-1
clone size: NA
V gene: TRBV14
CDR3 protein: CASIRVANTEAFF
CDR3 DNA: TGTGCCAGCATTCGTGTGGCGAACACTGAAGCTTTCTTT

D gene: NA
J gene: TRBJ2-5
clone size: NA
V gene: TRBV29-1
CDR3 protein: CSVGLWETQYF
CDR3 DNA: TGCAGCGTTGGGTTGTGGGAGACCCAGTACTTC

D gene: NA
J gene: TRBJ2-5
clone size: NA
V gene: TRBV5-1
CDR3 protein: CASSLATAQETQYF
CDR3 DNA: TGCGCCAGCAGCTTGGCGACAGCCCAAGAGACCCAGTACTTC

D gene: NA
J gene: TRBJ1-2
clone size: NA
V gene: TRBV6-5
CDR3 protein: CASSTHRDYSYGYTF
CDR3 DNA: TGTGCCAGCAGCACCCATCGCGACTACTCCTATGGCTACACCTTC

D gene: NA
J gene: TRBJ2-2
clone size: NA
V gene: TRBV18
CDR3 protein: CASSRQRGNTGELFF
CDR3 DNA: TGTGCCAGCTCACGACAGAGAGGTAACACCGGGGAGCTGTTTTTT

D gene: TRBD1
J gene: TRBJ1-1
clone size: NA
V gene: TRBV11-3
CDR3 protein: CASSRAGGTEAFF
CDR3 DNA: TGTGCCAGCAGCCGAGCAGGGGGCACTGAAGCTTTCTTT

D gene: TRBD1
J gene: TRBJ2-2
clone size: NA
V gene: TRBV6-4
CDR3 protein: CASRGQGNTGELFF
CDR3 DNA: TGTGCCAGCAGAGGACAGGGGAACACCGGGGAGCTGTTTTTT

D gene: TRBD1
J gene: TRBJ1-5
clone size: few
V gene: TRBV29-1
CDR3 protein: CSTGGYNQPQHF
CDR3 DNA: TGCAGCACAGGGGGCTACAATCAGCCCCAGCATTTT

D gene: TRBD2
J gene: TRBJ2-7
clone size: NA
V gene: TRBV11-2
CDR3 protein: CASSLRPGGEQYF
CDR3 DNA: TGTGCCAGCAGCTTACGTCCGGGAGGCGAGCAGTACTTC

D gene: TRBD1
J gene: TRBJ2-7
clone size: NA
V gene: TRBV6-1
CDR3 protein: CASKQGGSSYEQYF
CDR3 DNA: TGTGCCAGTAAACAGGGGGGAAGCTCCTACGAGCAGTACTTC

D gene: TRBD1
J gene: TRBJ2-7
clone size: NA
V gene: TRBV7-6
CDR3 protein: CASSRQGSHEQYF
CDR3 DNA: TGTGCCAGCAGCAGACAGGGTAGCCACGAGCAGTACTTC

D gene: TRBD1
J gene: TRBJ2-2
clone size: NA
V gene: TRBV7-3
CDR3 protein: CASSPQGAGGELFF
CDR3 DNA: TGTGCCAGCAGCCCACAGGGGGCGGGCGGGGAGCTGTTTTTT

D gene: TRBD1
J gene: TRBJ2-2
clone size: NA
V gene: TRBV19
CDR3 protein: CASTTDRSNTGELFF
CDR3 DNA: TGTGCCAGTACTACGGACAGGTCGAACACCGGGGAGCTGTTTTTT

D gene: TRBD1
J gene: TRBJ2-2
clone size: few
V gene: TRBV7-3
CDR3 protein: CASRDRANTGELFF
CDR3 DNA: TGTGCCAGCCGGGACAGGGCGAACACCGGGGAGCTGTTTTTT

D gene: NA
J gene: TRBJ1-3
clone size: NA
V gene: TRBV10-3
CDR3 protein: CAISESGGTSFGVGSGNTIYF
CDR3 DNA: TGTGCCATCAGTGAGTCAGGCGGGACTTCATTCGGTGTGGGGAGTGGAAACACCATATATTTT